Listed below are T cell receptor beta chains from one sample, sequenced in a study of OX40 agonist ivuxolimab in advanced cancers. Profiled with immunoSEQ multiplex PCR; TCRdb holds only in-frame clones, not every one. The data show about 71,000 clones, around 82% seen once. The material was CD4+ or CD8+ T cells sorted from blood, obtained in a trial of the OX40 agonist ivuxolimab. Source of these receptors: an adult with an advanced solid tumor such as melanoma, head and neck, liver or kidney cancer. Both conserved end residues are part of each CDR3. D genes are given only for firm matches. Expanded clones are given a class, and other clones once, few, many or no size at all.

>-|TRBJ1-5|TRBV6-1|-
CASRRQGDQPQHF
TGTGCCAGCAGGAGGCAGGGCGATCAGCCCCAGCATTTT
>-|TRBJ2-2|TRBV19|-
CASKGLWAGELFF
TGTGCCAGTAAGGGGTTATGGGCCGGGGAGCTGTTTTTT
>-|TRBJ1-1|TRBV19|-
CASSRGRVNTEAFF
TGTGCCAGTAGTCGGGGGCGGGTGAACACTGAAGCTTTCTTT
>-|TRBJ2-1|TRBV4-2|TRBD1
CASSPGQGAGNEQFF
TGTGCCAGCAGCCCGGGACAGGGGGCGGGTAATGAGCAGTTCTTC
>-|TRBJ1-1|TRBV2|-
CASVRNVDYTEAFF
TGTGCCAGCGTTCGGAACGTGGATTACACTGAAGCTTTCTTT
>once|TRBJ2-3|TRBV7-8|-
CASAQGQGKTRDTQYF
TGTGCCAGCGCGCAGGGGCAGGGCAAGACCCGGGATACGCAGTATTTT
>-|TRBJ1-1|TRBV7-2|-
CASSSPTPRHTEAFF
TGTGCCAGCAGCTCCCCGACCCCGAGGCACACTGAAGCTTTCTTT
>-|TRBJ1-1|TRBV19|-
CASLKDSSYTEAFF
TGTGCCAGTCTCAAGGACAGTTCCTACACTGAAGCTTTCTTT
>-|TRBJ1-2|TRBV7-9|-
CASSSGRVYGYTF
TGTGCCAGCAGCTCAGGACGGGTCTATGGCTACACCTTC
>-|TRBJ1-1|TRBV10-1|-
CASSPPLVNTEAFF
TGCGCCAGCAGTCCCCCATTAGTGAACACTGAAGCTTTCTTT
>-|TRBJ1-1|TRBV29-1|-
CSVVGVTEAFF
TGCAGCGTTGTAGGGGTCACTGAAGCTTTCTTT
>-|TRBJ2-7|TRBV6-1|TRBD1
CASSLSGTGISEQYF
TGTGCCAGCAGTTTGTCCGGGACAGGGATCAGCGAGCAGTACTTC
>-|TRBJ2-3|TRBV2|TRBD2
CASKLAGYYTQYF
TGTGCCAGCAAACTAGCGGGATATTATACGCAGTATTTT
>-|TRBJ2-7|TRBV13|-
CASSFGGKYEQYF
TGTGCCAGCAGCTTCGGCGGTAAATACGAGCAGTACTTC
>-|TRBJ1-3|TRBV6-5|-
CASSYSVGGSGNTIYF
TGTGCCAGCAGTTACTCGGTGGGAGGTTCTGGAAACACCATATATTTT
>-|TRBJ2-2|TRBV11-3|-
CASSQRWGPTNTGELFF
TGTGCCAGCAGCCAGCGTTGGGGCCCTACGAACACCGGGGAGCTGTTTTTT
>-|TRBJ1-4|TRBV12-5|-
CASAIEGGREKLFF
TGTGCTAGTGCCATCGAAGGGGGTCGTGAAAAACTGTTTTTT
>-|TRBJ2-7|TRBV11-2|TRBD1
CASSRPGTGEQYF
TGTGCCAGCAGCAGACCCGGGACAGGCGAGCAGTACTTC
>-|TRBJ2-1|TRBV28|-
CASSFKNTHEQFF
TGTGCCAGCAGTTTTAAGAACACCCATGAGCAGTTCTTC
>-|TRBJ2-1|TRBV9|-
CASSVAVSSYNEQFF
TGTGCCAGCAGCGTAGCGGTATCCTCCTACAATGAGCAGTTCTTC
>-|TRBJ2-5|TRBV4-1|TRBD2
CASSHGLAGANQETQYF
TGCGCCAGCAGCCATGGACTAGCGGGAGCGAACCAAGAGACCCAGTACTTC
>once|TRBJ1-2|TRBV11-2|-
CASSYDSYGYTF
TGTGCCAGCAGCTACGATTCCTATGGCTACACCTTC
>-|TRBJ2-3|TRBV5-1|TRBD2
CASSALAGADTQYF
TGCGCCAGCAGCGCTCTAGCGGGAGCAGATACGCAGTATTTT
>few|TRBJ1-5|TRBV19|TRBD1
CASSSTGVSSPRAQHF
TGTGCCAGTAGTTCAACAGGGGTTTCCAGCCCCAGGGCCCAGCATTTT
>-|TRBJ2-1|TRBV5-1|TRBD1
CASSLGDRVGNEQFF
TGCGCCAGCAGCTTGGGTGACAGGGTAGGCAATGAGCAGTTCTTC
>-|TRBJ1-4|TRBV30|-
CAWRRGPEKLFF
TGTGCCTGGAGGAGGGGTCCGGAAAAACTGTTTTTT
>-|TRBJ1-5|TRBV7-8|-
CASSLAGSNQPQHF
TGTGCCAGCAGCTTAGCGGGGAGCAATCAGCCCCAGCATTTT
>-|TRBJ1-2|TRBV5-1|-
CASSSEVVYGYTF
TGCGCCAGCAGCTCAGAGGTGGTCTATGGCTACACCTTC
>-|TRBJ1-5|TRBV27|-
CASSFPYQPQHF
TGTGCCAGCAGTTTCCCCTATCAGCCCCAGCATTTT
>once|TRBJ1-6|TRBV6-5|-
CASRDGWALHF
TGTGCCAGCAGGGACGGATGGGCCCTCCACTTT
>few|TRBJ2-7|TRBV6-5|-
CASSSPGAYEQYF
TGTGCCAGCAGTTCCCCCGGAGCCTACGAGCAGTACTTC
>-|TRBJ2-7|TRBV27|-
CASSGGGEQYF
TGTGCCAGCAGTGGGGGAGGCGAGCAGTACTTC
>once|TRBJ2-4|TRBV2|TRBD1
CASSGQGRAKNIQYF
TGTGCCAGCAGTGGACAGGGACGGGCCAAAAACATTCAGTACTTC
>-|TRBJ2-7|TRBV27|TRBD1
CASSPRTGGHYEQYF
TGTGCCAGCAGTCCGCGGACAGGGGGACACTACGAGCAGTACTTC
>-|TRBJ1-1|TRBV28|-
CASSFSPAHSTDANTEAFF
TGTGCCAGCAGTTTTTCCCCCGCCCACTCGACAGACGCCAACACTGAAGCTTTCTTT
>-|TRBJ1-2|TRBV28|TRBD1
CAITGQGAWGYTF
TGTGCCATTACGGGGCAGGGGGCGTGGGGCTACACCTTC
>-|TRBJ2-3|TRBV11-2|TRBD1
CASSSNRGSTDTQYF
TGTGCCAGCAGCTCGAACAGGGGTAGCACAGATACGCAGTATTTT
>-|TRBJ2-1|TRBV19|-
CASSMYGTLYNEQFF
TGTGCCAGTAGTATGTATGGGACACTCTACAATGAGCAGTTCTTC
>-|TRBJ1-3|TRBV5-1|TRBD1
CASSPGQATLDGNTIYF
TGCGCCAGCAGCCCTGGACAGGCCACCTTGGATGGAAACACCATATATTTT
>-|TRBJ2-6|TRBV7-4|-
CASSKGHSSQSRANVLTF
TGTGCCAGCAGCAAGGGTCACAGCTCACAAAGTCGGGCCAACGTCCTGACTTTC
>-|TRBJ2-5|TRBV27|-
CASPTGGGQETQYF
TGTGCCAGCCCTACAGGGGGGGGGCAAGAGACCCAGTACTTC
>-|TRBJ2-1|TRBV14|-
CASSQGRGLVREQFF
TGTGCCAGCAGCCAAGGGAGGGGGCTCGTTCGTGAGCAGTTCTTC
>-|TRBJ1-2|TRBV9|-
CASSVVEWGPRGGYTF
TGTGCCAGCAGCGTAGTTGAGTGGGGGCCCCGAGGTGGCTACACCTTC
>-|TRBJ2-3|TRBV18|-
CASSPIDTQYF
TGTGCCAGCTCACCGATAGATACGCAGTATTTT
>once|TRBJ2-7|TRBV6-6|TRBD1
CASRLGQGLAYEQYF
TGTGCCAGCAGACTGGGACAGGGATTAGCCTACGAGCAGTACTTC
>-|TRBJ1-2|TRBV11-2|-
CASSSAPGTGEVATF
TGTGCCAGCAGCTCAGCCCCCGGGACGGGGGAAGTCGCTACCTTC
>-|TRBJ2-7|TRBV5-1|TRBD1
CASSLAGGPHEQYF
TGCGCCAGCAGCTTGGCAGGGGGCCCCCACGAGCAGTACTTC
>-|TRBJ2-2|TRBV5-4|-
CASSQSAGPNTGELFF
TGTGCCAGCAGCCAATCCGCAGGCCCTAACACCGGGGAGCTGTTTTTT
>-|TRBJ1-1|TRBV21-1|-
CASNPTKNTEAFF
TGTGCCAGCAACCCTACAAAGAACACTGAAGCTTTCTTT
>-|TRBJ2-1|TRBV7-4|-
CASSGSSYNEQFF
TGTGCCAGCAGCGGGAGCTCCTACAATGAGCAGTTCTTC
>-|TRBJ2-6|TRBV7-6|TRBD2
CASSLILAGGSGANVLTF
TGTGCCAGCAGCTTAATCTTAGCGGGAGGGTCTGGGGCCAACGTCCTGACTTTC
>-|TRBJ2-3|TRBV5-1|-
CASSLDPTDTQYF
TGCGCCAGCAGCTTGGACCCCACAGATACGCAGTATTTT
>-|TRBJ2-2|TRBV30|-
CAWEGGTANTGELFF
TGTGCCTGGGAAGGGGGGACAGCGAACACCGGGGAGCTGTTTTTT
>-|TRBJ2-1|TRBV5-5|-
CASSRTFHNEQFF
TGTGCCAGCAGCCGGACTTTCCACAATGAGCAGTTCTTC
>-|TRBJ2-1|TRBV5-8|TRBD2
CASSYPPREVGFF
TGTGCCAGCAGCTATCCGCCCCGGGAGGTGGGGTTCTTC
>-|TRBJ1-6|TRBV7-2|-
CASSVTGGVSPLHF
TGTGCCAGCAGCGTCACAGGAGGAGTTTCACCCCTCCACTTT
>-|TRBJ1-1|TRBV6-5|TRBD1
CASTGRGRAFF
TGTGCCAGCACAGGCAGGGGGCGAGCTTTCTTT
>-|TRBJ1-2|TRBV7-2|-
CASSLEASSGHGYTF
TGTGCCAGCAGCTTAGAAGCCTCCTCAGGACATGGCTACACCTTC
>-|TRBJ2-5|TRBV4-3|-
CASSQDLRETQYF
TGCGCCAGCAGCCAAGACCTCCGGGAGACCCAGTACTTC
>few|TRBJ1-6|TRBV14|-
CASSQGEFRSPLHF
TGTGCCAGCAGCCAGGGGGAATTCAGATCACCCCTCCACTTT